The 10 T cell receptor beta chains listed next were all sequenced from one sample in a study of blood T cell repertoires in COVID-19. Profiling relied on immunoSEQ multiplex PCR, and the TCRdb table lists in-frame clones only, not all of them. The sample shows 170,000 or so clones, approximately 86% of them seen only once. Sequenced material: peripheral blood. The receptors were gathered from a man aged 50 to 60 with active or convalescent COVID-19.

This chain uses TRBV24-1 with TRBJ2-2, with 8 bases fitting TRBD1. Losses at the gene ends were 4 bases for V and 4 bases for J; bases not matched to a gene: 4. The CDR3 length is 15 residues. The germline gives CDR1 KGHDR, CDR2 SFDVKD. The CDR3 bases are TGTGCCACCAGTGACCACAGGGGGTTCACCGGGGAGCTGTTTTTT. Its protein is CATSDHRGFTGELFF.

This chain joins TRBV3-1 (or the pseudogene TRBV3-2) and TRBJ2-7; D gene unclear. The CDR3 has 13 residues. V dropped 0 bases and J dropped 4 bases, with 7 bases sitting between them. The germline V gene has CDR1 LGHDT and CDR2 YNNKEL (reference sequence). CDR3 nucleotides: TGTGCCAGCAGCCAAGATCGGGTTTACGAGCAGTACTTC. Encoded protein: CASSQDRVYEQYF.

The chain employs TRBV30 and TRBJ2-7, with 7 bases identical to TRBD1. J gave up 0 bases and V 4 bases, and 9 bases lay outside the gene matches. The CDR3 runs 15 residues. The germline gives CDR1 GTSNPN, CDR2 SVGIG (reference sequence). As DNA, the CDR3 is TGTGCCTGGACGGGACAGTCTTTCAGCTCCTACGAGCAGTACTTC. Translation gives CAWTGQSFSSYEQYF.

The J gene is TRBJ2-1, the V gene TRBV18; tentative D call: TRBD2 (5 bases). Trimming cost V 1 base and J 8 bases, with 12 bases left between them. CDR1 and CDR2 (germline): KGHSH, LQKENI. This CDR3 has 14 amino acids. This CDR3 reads CASSPRTGVDEQFF. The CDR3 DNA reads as TGTGCCAGCTCACCACGAACCGGGGTGGATGAGCAGTTCTTC.

This chain's CDR3 is CASSRQNQETQYF. DNA of the CDR3: TGTGCCAGCAGCCGACAGAATCAAGAGACCCAGTACTTC. The J gene is TRBJ2-5, the V gene TRBV5-4, with TRBD1 as a possible D gene (5 bases). V lost 4 bases to trimming and J lost 2 bases, with 9 bases between them. CDR1 and CDR2 from the germline V gene are SGHNT and YYREEE (reference sequence). This CDR3 is 13 amino acids long. The full variable domain, completed using reference TRBV5-4 and TRBJ2-5, is ETGVTQSPTHLIKTRGQQVTLRCSSQSGHNTVSWYQQALGQGPQFIFQYYREEENGRGNFPPRFSGLQFPNYSSELNVNALELDDSALYLCASSRQNQETQYFGPGTRLLVL.

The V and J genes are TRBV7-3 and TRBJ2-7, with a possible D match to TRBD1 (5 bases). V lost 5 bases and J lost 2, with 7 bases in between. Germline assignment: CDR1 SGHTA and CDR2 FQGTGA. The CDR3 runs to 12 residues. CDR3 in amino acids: CASSDSPYEQYF. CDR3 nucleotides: TGTGCCAGCAGCGACAGCCCCTACGAGCAGTACTTC.

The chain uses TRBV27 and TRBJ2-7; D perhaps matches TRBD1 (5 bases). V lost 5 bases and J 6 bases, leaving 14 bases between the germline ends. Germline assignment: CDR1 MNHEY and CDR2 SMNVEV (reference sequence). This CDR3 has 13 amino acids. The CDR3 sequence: CASSPQARTEQYF. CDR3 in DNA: TGTGCCAGCAGTCCACAGGCTAGGACCGAGCAGTACTTC.

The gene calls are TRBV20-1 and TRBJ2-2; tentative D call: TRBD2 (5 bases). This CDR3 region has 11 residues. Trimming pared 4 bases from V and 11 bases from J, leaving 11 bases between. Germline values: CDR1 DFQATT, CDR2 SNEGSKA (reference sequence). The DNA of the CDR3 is TGCAGTGCTACCCTTGGGAGCGAGCTGTTTTTT. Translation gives CSATLGSELFF.

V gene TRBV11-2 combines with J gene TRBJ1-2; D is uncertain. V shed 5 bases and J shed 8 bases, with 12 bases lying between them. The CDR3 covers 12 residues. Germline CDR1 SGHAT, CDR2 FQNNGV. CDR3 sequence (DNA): TGTGCCAGCAGCGAGGGTCCGGGCGGCTACACCTTC. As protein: CASSEGPGGYTF.

The CDR3 sequence is CASSLLLAENDEQYF. In DNA, the CDR3 is TGTGCCAGCAGCTTACTACTAGCGGAGAACGACGAGCAGTACTTC. The J gene is TRBJ2-7, the V gene TRBV7-9, with TRBD2 identical over 8 bases. The germline V gene has CDR1 SEHNR and CDR2 FQNEAQ (reference sequence). CDR3 size: 15 residues. V dropped 2 bases and J dropped 5; count of bases not matched to a gene: 8.